These 18 T cell receptor beta chains came from one sample sequenced in a study of T-cell reconstitution after alpha-beta-depleted transplantation in children (dated by TCRdb to between 2015 and 2016). Explained via the paper, the treatment or condition label denotes: allogeneic hematopoietic cell transplantation with graft depleted of TCRalphabeta T cells and CD19 B cells. Library construction relied on PCR. This sample was sequenced with an Illumina HiSeq 2500. To normalize quantification of the TCRbeta repertoire, the TCR libraries were built with molecular barcoding that relied on unique molecular identifiers. TCRdb cleaned the public reads at Q25 with fastp, built clones with MiXCR and kept in-frame beta chains. Merged by CDR3 protein, the rows form single entries marked with the most common genes and DNA. This sample holds about 500,000 distinct CDR3 sequences; over 10% were observed only once. The ten largest clonotypes hold around 13% of the sample.

This sample comprised PBMCs, mostly from graft donor cells, obtained 180 days after TCRalphabeta/CD19-depleted stem cell transplant. The receptor source for this set is a female patient aged 2-9 years who had a stem cell transplant for aplastic anemia, so the T cells may come from the graft donor.

The V call is TRBV28, the J call TRBJ1-2, with TRBD1 matching 10 bases. The CDR3 runs to 15 residues. CDR1 and CDR2 from the germline V gene are MDHEN and SYDVKM. Trimming removed 6 bases from V and 7 bases from J; junction bases left unmatched: 11. The CDR3 DNA is TGTGCCAGCAGCTTACCCGGGACAGGGGAACGTGGCTACACCTTC. Translated: CASSLPGTGERGYTF.

This clonotype turned up a few times. The chain joins TRBV6-2 or TRBV6-3 to TRBJ2-3; D ambiguous. This CDR3 contains 13 residues. V gave up 2 bases and J gave up 4 bases, with 7 bases separating them. The V gene's germline CDR1 is MNHEY and CDR2 SVGEGT. The CDR3 DNA sequence: TGTGCCAGCAGTTACGTCGAAGCAGATACGCAGTATTTT. Translation: CASSYVEADTQYF.

This chain joins TRBV5-1 and TRBJ2-6; TRBD1 matches at 9 bases. The V and J ends lost 5 bases and 1 base, in that order; junction bases with no gene match: 7. This CDR3 is 17 amino acids long. Per germline, CDR1 SGHRS and CDR2 YFSETQ. CDR3 coding DNA: TGCGCCAGCAGGGTGAGGGACAGGGAATCTGGGGCCAACGTCCTGACTTTC. Residues: CASRVRDRESGANVLTF.

This clonotype was recorded at least ten times. The rearrangement links TRBV5-1 to TRBJ1-2; D might be TRBD1 (6 bases). The CDR3 length is 16 residues. Germline lookup yields CDR1 SGHRS and CDR2 YFSETQ. V lost 3 bases, J lost 0 bases, and 15 bases lay in between. As DNA, the CDR3 is TGCGCCAGCAGCTCAGGGGACGCTGCCACTAACTATGGCTACACCTTC. As protein: CASSSGDAATNYGYTF. The variable domain in full, completed from reference TRBV5-1 and TRBJ1-2, reads KAGVTQTPRYLIKTRGQQVTLSCSPISGHRSVSWYQQTPGQGLQFLFEYFSETQRNKGNFPGRFSGRQFSNSRSEMNVSTLELGDSALYLCASSSGDAATNYGYTFGSGTRLTVV.

This rearrangement joins TRBV18 to TRBJ2-5; unclear D gene. Trimming took off 2 bases at V and 7 bases at J, with 5 bases between the two ends. Germline-derived CDR1 and CDR2 are KGHSH and LQKENI. This CDR3 is 11 amino acids long. The CDR3 region is CASSPKATQYF. For the CDR3, the DNA is TGTGCCAGCTCACCAAAAGCGACCCAGTACTTC.

In this sample, this clonotype turned up a few times. The rearrangement joins TRBV11-1 to TRBJ2-1, with 9 nucleotides matching TRBD2. Germline assignment: CDR1 SGHAT and CDR2 FQDESV (reference sequence). The CDR3 has 18 residues. V shed 3 bases and J 3 bases; nucleotides not matched to a gene: 12. CDR3 region: CASSFTSLAGVYYNEQFF. CDR3 nucleotides: TGTGCCAGCAGCTTTACTAGCTTAGCGGGAGTATACTACAATGAGCAGTTCTTC.

This clonotype was observed a few times. As DNA, the CDR3 is TGCAGTGCTAGGCGTCCGGGCCGGGAGCTAGGCACTGAAGCTTTCTTT. This codes for CSARRPGRELGTEAFF. V and J are TRBV20-1 and TRBJ1-1; D not resolved. CDR1 is DFQATT and CDR2 is SNEGSKA in the germline V gene (reference sequence). Trimming took off 3 bases at V and 4 bases at J, with 21 bases between the two ends. This CDR3 contains 16 residues.

This clonotype was seen at least ten times. The rearrangement joins TRBV7-9 to TRBJ2-3, with D perhaps matching TRBD1 (6 bases). Germline V lookup: CDR1 SEHNR, CDR2 FQNEAQ (reference sequence). The ends were cut back, 5 bases at V and 0 bases at J, with 24 bases in the middle. The CDR3 is 19 residues long. The CDR3 loop reads CASSPEEASGAPSTDTQYF. CDR3 DNA sequence: TGTGCCAGCAGCCCGGAAGAAGCCTCAGGGGCTCCTAGCACAGATACGCAGTATTTT.

The genes are TRBV20-1 and TRBJ1-4, with 8 nucleotides matching TRBD1. J was trimmed by 5 bases and V by 5 bases; bases with no gene match: 4. Germline loops: CDR1 DFQATT, CDR2 SNEGSKA (reference sequence). The CDR3 length is 13 residues. The CDR3, as DNA: TGCAGTGCTGACAGGGGTTACAATGAAAAACTGTTTTTT. Its translation is CSADRGYNEKLFF.

V and J are TRBV7-9 and TRBJ1-2, with D hard to call. CDR1 is SEHNR, CDR2 FQNEAQ, per germline (reference sequence). The CDR3 has 14 residues. V lost 8 bases and J lost 4, with 17 bases in between. The CDR3, as DNA: TGTGCCAGCCGAGCTAGCCAGCCCTTCTATGGCTACACCTTC. Its translation: CASRASQPFYGYTF.

This chain joins TRBV18 and TRBJ2-7; a weak D match, TRBD1 (6 bases). The CDR3 runs 14 residues. Trimming took 6 bases from V and 5 from J, leaving 17 bases between them. Per the germline V gene, CDR1 is KGHSH and CDR2 is LQKENI. The CDR3, as DNA: TGTGCCAGCTCCCAATATGTACAGGGAGACGAGCAGTACTTC. Its translation: CASSQYVQGDEQYF.

This chain connects TRBV6-1 to TRBJ2-4; 9 nucleotides line up with TRBD1. Per germline, CDR1 MNHNS and CDR2 SASEGT. V lost 1 base, J lost 6 bases, and 1 base stayed unmatched. The CDR3 covers 14 residues. This CDR3 is CASSEGQGVNIQYF. In nucleotides, the CDR3 is TGTGCCAGCAGTGAAGGACAGGGGGTAAACATTCAGTACTTC.

The rearrangement uses TRBV25-1 and TRBJ1-2, with 7 bases lining up with TRBD1. This CDR3 has 14 amino acids. With V trimmed by 6 bases and J by 7 bases, 11 bases remained unmatched. Germline lookup yields CDR1 MGHDK and CDR2 SYGVNS. The CDR3 loop reads CASRTPGTEAGYTF. CDR3 DNA: TGTGCCAGCAGGACGCCCGGGACAGAGGCTGGCTACACCTTC.

The chain combines TRBV5-1 with TRBJ1-2; a possible D gene is TRBD1 (5 bases). V gave up 3 bases and J gave up 7 bases, with 16 bases separating them. The CDR3 loop spans 14 amino acids. Germline V gene sequence: CDR1 SGHRS, CDR2 YFSETQ. The CDR3: CASSSGRGLGGYTF. In DNA form, the CDR3 reads TGCGCCAGCAGCTCGGGACGCGGATTAGGTGGCTACACCTTC.

This clonotype occurred a few times. This sequence joins TRBV9 and TRBJ2-1; 8 bases align to TRBD2. Germline lookup yields CDR1 SGDLS and CDR2 YYNGEE. The V segment lost 2 bases and the J segment 0 bases; nucleotides outside the gene matches: 10. The CDR3 has 18 residues. CDR3 nucleotides: TGTGCCAGCAGCGTGGGTGGGATGGCGGGAGGCTCCTACAATGAGCAGTTCTTC. Protein sequence: CASSVGGMAGGSYNEQFF.

The chain carries TRBV20-1 and TRBJ2-7, with a possible D match to TRBD2 (7 bases). V was cut by 7 bases and J by 6 bases, with 25 bases left in between. There are 15 residues in the CDR3. The germline CDR1 and CDR2 sequences are DFQATT and SNEGSKA (reference sequence). CDR3 DNA: TGCAGTGGGGGAGAGGCGGGGGCAGGTTCCGGCGAGCAGTACTTC. It yields the protein CSGGEAGAGSGEQYF.

A remark on this clonotype: A much larger clone sits a single nucleotide away, making a read error possible. The V and J genes are TRBV10-3 and TRBJ2-7; D possibly matches TRBD1 or TRBD2 (5 bases each). The CDR3 totals 12 residues. The V end lost 4 bases, the J end lost 4 bases, and 8 bases lay between the germline ends. Looked up from germline, CDR1 is ENHRY and CDR2 is SYGVKD. This CDR3 reads CAISVWGYEQYF. The DNA for the CDR3 is TGTGCCATCAGTGTTTGGGGGTACGAGCAGTACTTC.

This clonotype has ten or more counts. This chain links TRBV29-1 with TRBJ2-1, with 9 bases matching TRBD1. The CDR3 covers 14 residues. Looked up from germline, CDR1 is SQVTM and CDR2 is ANQGSEA. V was pared by 1 base and J by 2 bases, with 0 bases of the junction left unmatched. CDR3 sequence reads: CSVEGQGAYNEQFF. The CDR3 bases are TGCAGCGTTGAAGGACAGGGGGCCTACAATGAGCAGTTCTTC.